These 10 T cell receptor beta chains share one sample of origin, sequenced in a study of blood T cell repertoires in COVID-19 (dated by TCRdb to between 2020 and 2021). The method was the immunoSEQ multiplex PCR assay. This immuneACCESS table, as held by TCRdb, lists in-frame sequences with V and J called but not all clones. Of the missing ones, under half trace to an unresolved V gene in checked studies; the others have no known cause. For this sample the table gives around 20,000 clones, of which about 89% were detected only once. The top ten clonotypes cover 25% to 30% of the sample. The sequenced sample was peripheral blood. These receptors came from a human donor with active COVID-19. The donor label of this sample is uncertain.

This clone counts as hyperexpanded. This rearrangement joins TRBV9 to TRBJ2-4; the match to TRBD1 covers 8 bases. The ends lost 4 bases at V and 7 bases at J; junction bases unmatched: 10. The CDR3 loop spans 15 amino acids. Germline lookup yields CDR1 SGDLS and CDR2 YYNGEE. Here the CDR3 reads CASSQTGDLRNIQYF. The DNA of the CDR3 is TGTGCCAGCAGCCAGACAGGGGACCTTAGGAACATTCAGTACTTC.

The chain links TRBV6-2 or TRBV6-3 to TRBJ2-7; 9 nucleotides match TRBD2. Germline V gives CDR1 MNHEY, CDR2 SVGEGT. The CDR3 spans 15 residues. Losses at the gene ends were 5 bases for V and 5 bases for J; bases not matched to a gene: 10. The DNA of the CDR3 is TGTGCCAGCAGTATGACCCTAGCGGGGAGCGACGAGCAGTACTTC. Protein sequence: CASSMTLAGSDEQYF.

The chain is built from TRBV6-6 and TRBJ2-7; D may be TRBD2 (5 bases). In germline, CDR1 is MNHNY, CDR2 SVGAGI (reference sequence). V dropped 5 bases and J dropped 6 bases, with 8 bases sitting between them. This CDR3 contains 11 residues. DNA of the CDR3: TGTGCCAGCAGTCCGGGGATCGAGCAGTACTTC. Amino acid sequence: CASSPGIEQYF.

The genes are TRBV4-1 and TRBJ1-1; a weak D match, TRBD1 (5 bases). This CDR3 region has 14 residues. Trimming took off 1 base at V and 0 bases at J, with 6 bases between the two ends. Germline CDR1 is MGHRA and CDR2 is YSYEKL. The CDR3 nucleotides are TGCGCCAGCAGCCAAGCAGGGCTGAACACTGAAGCTTTCTTT. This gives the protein CASSQAGLNTEAFF.

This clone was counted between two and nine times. The CDR3 DNA reads as TGTGCCATCAGTTCTGGGACAGGGGTGAACACCGGGGAGCTGTTTTTT. This translates into CAISSGTGVNTGELFF. The J gene is TRBJ2-2, the V gene TRBV10-3; TRBD1 matches 10 bases. There are 16 residues in the CDR3. The germline gives CDR1 ENHRY, CDR2 SYGVKD. Trimming cost V 5 bases and J 1 base; bases outside gene matches: 4.

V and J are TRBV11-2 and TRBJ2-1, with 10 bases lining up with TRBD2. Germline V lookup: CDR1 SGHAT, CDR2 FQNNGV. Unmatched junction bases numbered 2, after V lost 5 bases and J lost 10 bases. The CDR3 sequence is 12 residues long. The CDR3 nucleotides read TGTGCCAGCAGCCGAGCGGGGGGGGAGCAGTTCTTC. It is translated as CASSRAGGEQFF.

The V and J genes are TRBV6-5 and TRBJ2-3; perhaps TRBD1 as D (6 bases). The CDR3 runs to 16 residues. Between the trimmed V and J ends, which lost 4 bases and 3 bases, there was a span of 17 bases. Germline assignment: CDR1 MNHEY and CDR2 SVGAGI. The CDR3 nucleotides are TGTGCCAGCAGTTCACGACAAGGGGGTAGGACAGATACGCAGTATTTT. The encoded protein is CASSSRQGGRTDTQYF.

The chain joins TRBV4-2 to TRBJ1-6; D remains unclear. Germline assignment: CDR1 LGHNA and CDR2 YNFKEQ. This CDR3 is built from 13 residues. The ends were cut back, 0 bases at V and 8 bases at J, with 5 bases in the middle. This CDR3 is CASSQDSDSPLHF. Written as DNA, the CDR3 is TGTGCCAGCAGCCAAGACTCGGATTCACCCCTCCACTTT.

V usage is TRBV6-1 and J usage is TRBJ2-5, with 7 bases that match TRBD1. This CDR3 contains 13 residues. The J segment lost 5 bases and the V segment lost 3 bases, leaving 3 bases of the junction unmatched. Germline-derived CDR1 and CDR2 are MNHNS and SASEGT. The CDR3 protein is CASSDVGQETQYF. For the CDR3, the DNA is TGTGCCAGCAGTGACGTGGGACAGGAGACCCAGTACTTC.

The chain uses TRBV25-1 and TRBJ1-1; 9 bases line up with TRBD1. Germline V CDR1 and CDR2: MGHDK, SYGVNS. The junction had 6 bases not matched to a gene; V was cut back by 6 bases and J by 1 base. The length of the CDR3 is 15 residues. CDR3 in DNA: TGTGCCAGCAGCCCCGGGACAGGGTGGAACACTGAAGCTTTCTTT. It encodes CASSPGTGWNTEAFF. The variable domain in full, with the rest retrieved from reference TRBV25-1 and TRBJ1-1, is EADIYQTPRYLVIGTGKKITLECSQTMGHDKMYWYQQDPGMELHLIHYSYGVNSTEKGDLSSESTVSRIRTEHFPLTLESARPSHTSQYLCASSPGTGWNTEAFFGQGTRLTVV.